The 30 T cell receptor beta chains listed next were all sequenced from one sample in a study of blood T cell repertoires in COVID-19. The table came from immunoSEQ multiplex PCR; TCRdb's copy has only in-frame clones and leaves some out. The sample has some 200,000 clones, 81% seen once. Sequencing was carried out using PBMCs or T cells enriched from blood (not recorded which). These receptors were collected from a woman aged 50 to 60 with acute COVID-19.

The chain employs TRBV4-2 and TRBJ1-6, with D uncertain. The V end lost 1 base, the J end lost 8 bases, and 9 bases lay between the germline ends. This CDR3 is 14 amino acids long. Germline-derived CDR1 and CDR2 are LGHNA and YNFKEQ. In DNA, the CDR3 is TGTGCCAGCAGCCAAGTAACCAGCGATTCACCCCTCCACTTT. Encoded protein: CASSQVTSDSPLHF.

The chain is built from TRBV7-9 and TRBJ2-7, with D tentatively TRBD1 (8 bases). Per germline, CDR1 SEHNR and CDR2 FQNEAQ (reference sequence). This CDR3 contains 17 residues. V dropped 3 bases and J dropped 2 bases, with 20 bases sitting between them. The chain's CDR3 is CASSFGQGWAGAYEQYF. The CDR3 region has the DNA TGTGCCAGCAGCTTCGGACAGGGCTGGGCGGGGGCCTACGAGCAGTACTTC.

This clone came up a few times. The V and J genes are TRBV19 and TRBJ2-7; a weak D match, TRBD2 (5 bases). CDR1 LNHDA and CDR2 SQIVND come from the germline V gene (reference sequence). This CDR3 has 13 amino acids. Trimming removed 6 bases at V and 4 bases at J, with 13 bases between. The CDR3 protein is CASRAADVYEQYF. For the CDR3, the DNA is TGTGCCAGTAGAGCGGCAGACGTTTACGAGCAGTACTTC.

This clone was seen only once. The rearrangement joins TRBV7-2 to TRBJ2-7; 9 bases fit TRBD2. The length of the CDR3 is 16 residues. The trim removed 5 bases at V and 5 bases at J, leaving 13 bases unmatched. CDR1 and CDR2 from the germline V gene are SGHTA and FQGNSA. The CDR3 protein is CASSPMGASGINEQYF. In DNA form, the CDR3 reads TGTGCCAGCAGCCCAATGGGAGCTAGCGGGATCAACGAGCAGTACTTC.

CDR3 sequence reads: CASSLIPGLGSGNTIYF. In DNA, the CDR3 is TGTGCCAGCAGCTTAATCCCGGGGTTGGGCTCTGGAAACACCATATATTTT. This chain joins TRBV7-2 and TRBJ1-3; D is uncertain. V lost 2 bases, J lost 0 bases, and 14 bases lay in between. Germline CDR1 and CDR2: SGHTA and FQGNSA. The CDR3 is made up of 17 amino acids.

The V and J genes are TRBV24-1 and TRBJ1-1; 8 nucleotides align to TRBD1. The J segment lost 3 bases and the V segment lost 3 bases, leaving 14 bases of the junction unmatched. CDR1 and CDR2 from the germline V gene are KGHDR and SFDVKD. This CDR3 has 18 residues. CDR3 loop: CATSDVGVDRGTDTEAFF. CDR3 bases: TGTGCCACCAGTGATGTAGGGGTAGACAGGGGAACTGACACTGAAGCTTTCTTT.

The chain carries TRBV5-1 and TRBJ1-4; TRBD1 aligns across 7 bases. The length of the CDR3 is 16 residues. V gave up 5 bases and J gave up 0 bases; unmatched junction bases: 7. CDR1 is SGHRS and CDR2 is YFSETQ in the germline V gene. CDR3 sequence: CASSSTGSATNEKLFF. The CDR3 DNA sequence: TGCGCCAGCAGTTCGACAGGGAGCGCAACTAATGAAAAACTGTTTTTT.

V gene TRBV6-5 combines with J gene TRBJ1-2; D is unclear. This CDR3 has 14 amino acids. V lost 2 bases to trimming and J lost 2 bases, with 9 bases between them. Germline values: CDR1 MNHEY, CDR2 SVGAGI. The CDR3 loop reads CASSYRAGNYGYTF. The CDR3 DNA reads TGTGCCAGCAGTTACCGGGCGGGGAACTATGGCTACACCTTC.

This clone has just one count. This sequence joins TRBV7-2 and TRBJ2-1; 9 bases are a match to TRBD2. The germline V gene encodes CDR1 SGHTA and CDR2 FQGNSA. The CDR3 is made up of 15 amino acids. Trimming cost V 5 bases and J 1 base; bases outside gene matches: 3. CDR3 sequence: CASSISGGSYNEQFF. The CDR3 DNA follows: TGTGCCAGCAGCATTAGCGGGGGTTCCTACAATGAGCAGTTCTTC.

This chain connects TRBV6-2 or TRBV6-3 to TRBJ1-2, with no clear D. The germline CDR1 and CDR2 sequences are MNHEY and SVGEGT. The CDR3 spans 15 residues. Trimming shortened V by 0 bases and J by 5 bases, and 13 bases separated the two germline ends. The DNA of the CDR3 is TGTGCCAGCAGTTACTCTGAGGGAATCGTTTATGGCTACACCTTC. This codes for CASSYSEGIVYGYTF.

The chain couples TRBV4-3 to TRBJ2-2; 9 bases align to TRBD1. Germline loops: CDR1 LGHNA, CDR2 YSLEER. With 4 bases clipped from V and 0 bases from J, the junction kept 0 bases outside the gene matches. This CDR3 has 15 amino acids. Here the CDR3 reads CASSRTGANTGELFF. In nucleotides, the CDR3 is TGCGCCAGCAGCCGGACAGGGGCGAACACCGGGGAGCTGTTTTTT.

This chain joins TRBV9 and TRBJ2-3; 11 bases map to TRBD2. V shed 4 bases, J shed 4 bases, and the junction held 2 bases outside the gene matches. The CDR3 length is 14 residues. Germline-derived CDR1 and CDR2 are SGDLS and YYNGEE. In nucleotides, the CDR3 is TGTGCCAGCAGCCTTAGCGGGAGGGCAGATACGCAGTATTTT. This codes for CASSLSGRADTQYF.

The genes are TRBV6-5 and TRBJ1-1, with D hard to call. The CDR3 sequence is 13 residues long. With 2 bases removed from V and 1 base from J, the gap between germline ends came to 5 bases. Looked up from germline, CDR1 is MNHEY and CDR2 is SVGAGI. As DNA, the CDR3 is TGTGCCAGCAGTTACGGCAGGAACACTGAAGCTTTCTTT. This encodes CASSYGRNTEAFF.

In nucleotides, the CDR3 is TGTGCCAGCAGCTTAGGGCGGGGGGGCTCAGATACGCAGTATTTT. The encoded protein is CASSLGRGGSDTQYF. J is TRBJ2-3 and V is TRBV9; TRBD2 agrees at 9 bases. CDR3 length: 15 residues. Germline assignment: CDR1 SGDLS and CDR2 YYNGEE. V trimming: 4 bases; J trimming: 4 bases; junction bases outside the gene matches: 7. Full variable domain (outside the CDR3, taken from reference TRBV9 and TRBJ2-3): DSGVTQTPKHLITATGQRVTLRCSPRSGDLSVYWYQQSLDQGLQFLIQYYNGEERAKGNILERFSAQQFPDLHSELNLSSLELGDSALYFCASSLGRGGSDTQYFGPGTRLTVL.

This clone was counted a few times. The sample contains more than one DNA sequence encoding this CDR3. The V gene is TRBV6-5, the J gene TRBJ1-5; no clear D gene. There are 13 residues in the CDR3. Germline V lookup: CDR1 MNHEY, CDR2 SVGAGI. The V gene lost 6 bases and the J gene lost 0 bases, with 6 bases spanning the gap. CDR3 in amino acids: CASRVDSNQPQHF. The CDR3 bases are TGTGCCAGCAGGGTAGATAGCAATCAGCCCCAGCATTTT.

The chain is built from TRBV6-5 and TRBJ2-7, with 8 nucleotides matching TRBD2. The trim removed 4 bases at V and 0 bases at J, leaving 5 bases unmatched. The length of the CDR3 is 15 residues. CDR1 is MNHEY and CDR2 is SVGAGI in the germline V gene. The CDR3 sequence: CASSSSGLSSYEQYF. CDR3 nucleotides: TGTGCCAGCAGTTCTAGCGGGTTGAGCTCCTACGAGCAGTACTTC.

The chain employs TRBV7-3 and TRBJ2-3; 7 bases map to TRBD2. Germline CDR1 and CDR2: SGHTA and FQGTGA. The CDR3 is made up of 16 amino acids. Trimming removed 5 bases from V and 2 bases from J; junction bases left unmatched: 10. DNA for the CDR3: TGTGCCAGCAGCCCCTCGAAGCGGGGACTCACAGATACGCAGTATTTT. Translating gives CASSPSKRGLTDTQYF.

This chain joins TRBV28 and TRBJ1-5; the D gene is possibly TRBD1 (5 bases). The V gene lost 5 bases and the J gene lost 5 bases, with 7 bases spanning the gap. The length of the CDR3 is 12 residues. Germline CDR1 MDHEN, CDR2 SYDVKM. CDR3 sequence reads: CASSDSYQPQHF. CDR3 bases: TGTGCCAGCAGTGACAGTTATCAGCCCCAGCATTTT.

V gene TRBV10-3 combines with J gene TRBJ2-3, with D uncertain. Germline V gene sequence: CDR1 ENHRY, CDR2 SYGVKD. Between the trimmed V and J ends, which lost 0 bases and 2 bases, there was a span of 6 bases. The CDR3 spans 14 residues. DNA of the CDR3: TGTGCCATCAGTGAGTCTCTAACCACAGATACGCAGTATTTT. The encoded protein is CAISESLTTDTQYF.

The chain uses TRBV7-9 and TRBJ2-5; TRBD2 aligns across 10 bases. This CDR3 has 14 residues. Germline trimming cut 1 base from V and 5 bases from J; bases unmatched to any gene: 1. The germline V gene has CDR1 SEHNR and CDR2 FQNEAQ (reference sequence). The CDR3 nucleotides are TGTGCCAGCAGCTTAGGTAGCGGGAGGGAGACCCAGTACTTC. It translates to CASSLGSGRETQYF.

The gene calls are TRBV19 and TRBJ1-6; no definite D call. Germline V gene lookup returns CDR1 LNHDA and CDR2 SQIVND (reference sequence). The CDR3 is 13 residues long. V lost 7 bases, J lost 10 bases, and 14 bases lay in between. As DNA, the CDR3 is TGTGCCAGTACGGAGGTCGGAGGGTCACCCCTCCACTTT. Protein: CASTEVGGSPLHF.

This rearrangement joins TRBV27 to TRBJ1-1, with D uncertain. Trimming took 0 bases from V and 4 from J, leaving 12 bases between them. This CDR3 is built from 15 residues. Germline V gene data show CDR1 as MNHEY and CDR2 as SMNVEV (reference sequence). CDR3 in amino acids: CASSLSGVVGTEAFF. The CDR3 DNA reads TGTGCCAGCAGTTTATCCGGGGTCGTTGGCACTGAAGCTTTCTTT.

V gene TRBV18 combines with J gene TRBJ1-3; D might be TRBD1 (5 bases). CDR1 is KGHSH and CDR2 is LQKENI in the germline V gene. This CDR3 spans 16 amino acids. Trimming removed 5 bases at V and 8 bases at J, with 22 bases between. CDR3 sequence reads: CASSTRRDGRGDTIYF. CDR3 coding DNA: TGTGCCAGCTCAACAAGGAGGGACGGAAGGGGAGACACCATATATTTT.

This rearrangement joins TRBV7-2 to TRBJ2-5, with D perhaps matching TRBD2 (6 bases). CDR3 length equals 14 residues. Germline CDR1 reads SGHTA; CDR2 reads FQGNSA. V lost 3 bases, J lost 5 bases, and 13 bases lay in between. The CDR3 is CASSFSGPGETQYF. The CDR3 DNA reads TGTGCCAGCAGCTTTAGCGGTCCGGGGGAGACCCAGTACTTC.

This clone was picked up one time. V is TRBV5-5 and J is TRBJ2-3, with 8 bases that match TRBD1. The junction had 1 base not matched to a gene; V was cut back by 0 bases and J by 1 base. The germline CDR1 and CDR2 sequences are SGHKS and YYEKEE (reference sequence). The CDR3 covers 15 residues. This CDR3 is CASSLAGQGTDTQYF. In nucleotides, the CDR3 is TGTGCCAGCAGCTTGGCGGGACAGGGCACAGATACGCAGTATTTT.

This clone appeared once. The CDR3 bases are TGTGCCAGCAGCTCCTCGTCGGAGACCCAGTACTTC. This encodes CASSSSSETQYF. This chain links TRBV11-2 with TRBJ2-5; D is ambiguous. Deletions cut 4 bases from V and 5 bases from J, with 8 bases between. The V gene's germline CDR1 is SGHAT and CDR2 FQNNGV. The CDR3 consists of 12 residues. Based on the CDR3 plus reference TRBV11-2 and TRBJ2-5, the full variable domain is EAGVAQSPRYKIIEKRQSVAFWCNPISGHATLYWYQQILGQGPKLLIQFQNNGVVDDSQLPKDRFSAERLKGVDSTLKIQPAKLEDSAVYLCASSSSSETQYFGPGTRLLVL.

This chain joins TRBV11-2 and TRBJ2-2; 8 bases are shared with TRBD2. With V trimmed by 5 bases and J by 0 bases, 5 bases remained unmatched. The CDR3 runs to 16 residues. In germline, CDR1 is SGHAT, CDR2 FQNNGV. CDR3 sequence: CASSLTSGTNTGELFF. The DNA for the CDR3 is TGTGCCAGCAGCCTAACTAGCGGAACGAACACCGGGGAGCTGTTTTTT.

This clone was detected only once. V gene TRBV24-1 combines with J gene TRBJ2-5; 7 bases are a match to TRBD2. Trimming at V came to 5 bases and at J to 0 bases, leaving 11 bases not matched to a gene. The germline V gene has CDR1 KGHDR and CDR2 SFDVKD. CDR3 size: 17 residues. CDR3 sequence: CATSAVRASGNQETQYF. The CDR3 nucleotides are TGTGCCACCAGTGCGGTGCGGGCTAGCGGCAACCAAGAGACCCAGTACTTC.

The chain employs TRBV28 and TRBJ1-2; 8 bases match TRBD1. CDR1 MDHEN and CDR2 SYDVKM come from the germline V gene. V lost 6 bases, J lost 10 bases, and 13 bases stayed unmatched. The CDR3 extends over 14 amino acids. CDR3 loop: CASRGPGTGHDYTF. For the CDR3, the DNA is TGTGCCAGCAGGGGGCCCGGGACAGGCCATGACTACACCTTC.

The chain employs TRBV7-9 and TRBJ2-3; the D is unclear. Trimming stripped 3 bases from V and 13 bases from J, with 17 bases between. The CDR3 length is 13 residues. Germline loops: CDR1 SEHNR, CDR2 FQNEAQ (reference sequence). CDR3 bases: TGTGCCAGCAGCTTCCCCGACACCCGCCATAAGTATTTT. This gives the protein CASSFPDTRHKYF.